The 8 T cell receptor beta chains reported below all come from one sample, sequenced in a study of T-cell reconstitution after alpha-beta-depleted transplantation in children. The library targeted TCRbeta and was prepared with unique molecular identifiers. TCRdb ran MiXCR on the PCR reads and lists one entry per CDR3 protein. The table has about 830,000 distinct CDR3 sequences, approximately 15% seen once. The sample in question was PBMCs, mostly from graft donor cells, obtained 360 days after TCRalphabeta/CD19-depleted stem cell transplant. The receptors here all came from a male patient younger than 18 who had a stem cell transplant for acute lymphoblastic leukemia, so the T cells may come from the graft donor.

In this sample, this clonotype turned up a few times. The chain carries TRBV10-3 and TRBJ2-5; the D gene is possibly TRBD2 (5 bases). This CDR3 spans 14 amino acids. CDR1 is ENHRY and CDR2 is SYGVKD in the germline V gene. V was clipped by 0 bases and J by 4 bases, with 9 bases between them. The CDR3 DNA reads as TGTGCCATCAGTGAGTCTAACCGGGGAGAGACCCAGTACTTC. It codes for CAISESNRGETQYF.

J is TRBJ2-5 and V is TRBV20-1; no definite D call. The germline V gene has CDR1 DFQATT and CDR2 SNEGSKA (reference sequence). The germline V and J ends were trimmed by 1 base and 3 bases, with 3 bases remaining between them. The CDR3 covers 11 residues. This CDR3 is CSARVKETQYF. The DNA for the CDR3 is TGCAGTGCTAGAGTTAAAGAGACCCAGTACTTC.

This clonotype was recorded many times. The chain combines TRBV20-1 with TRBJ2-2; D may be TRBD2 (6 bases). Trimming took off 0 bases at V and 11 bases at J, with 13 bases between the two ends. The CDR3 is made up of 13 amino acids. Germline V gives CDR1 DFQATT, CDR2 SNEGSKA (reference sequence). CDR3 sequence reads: CSARDGGIGELFF. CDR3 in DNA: TGCAGTGCTAGAGATGGGGGGATCGGAGAGCTGTTTTTT.

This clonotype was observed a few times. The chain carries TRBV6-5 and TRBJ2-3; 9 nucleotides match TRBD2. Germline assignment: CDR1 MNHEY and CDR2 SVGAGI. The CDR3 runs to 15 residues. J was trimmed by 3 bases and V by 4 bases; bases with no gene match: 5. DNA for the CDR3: TGTGCCAGCAGTTCTACAGCGGGAGGAACAGATACGCAGTATTTT. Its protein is CASSSTAGGTDTQYF.

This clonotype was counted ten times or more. Here the CDR3 reads CSARNWAYEQYF. CDR3 sequence (DNA): TGCAGCGCCCGGAATTGGGCTTACGAGCAGTACTTC. The chain has TRBV29-1 and TRBJ2-7; D is uncertain. The germline V gene encodes CDR1 SQVTM and CDR2 ANQGSEA. The CDR3 covers 12 residues. V was trimmed by 7 bases and J by 4 bases, leaving 14 bases between them.

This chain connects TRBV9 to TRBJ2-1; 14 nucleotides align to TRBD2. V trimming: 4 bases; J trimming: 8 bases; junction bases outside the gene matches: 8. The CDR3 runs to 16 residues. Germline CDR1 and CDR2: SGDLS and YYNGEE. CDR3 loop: CASSFPGTSGRYEQFF. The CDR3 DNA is TGTGCCAGCAGCTTCCCCGGGACTAGCGGGAGATATGAGCAGTTCTTC.

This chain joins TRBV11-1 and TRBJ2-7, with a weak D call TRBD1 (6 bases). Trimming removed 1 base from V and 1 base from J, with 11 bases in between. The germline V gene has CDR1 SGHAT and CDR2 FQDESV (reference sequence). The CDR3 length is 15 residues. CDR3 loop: CASSLEGGKSYEQYF. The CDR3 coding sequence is TGTGCCAGCAGCTTAGAAGGGGGAAAGTCCTACGAGCAGTACTTC.

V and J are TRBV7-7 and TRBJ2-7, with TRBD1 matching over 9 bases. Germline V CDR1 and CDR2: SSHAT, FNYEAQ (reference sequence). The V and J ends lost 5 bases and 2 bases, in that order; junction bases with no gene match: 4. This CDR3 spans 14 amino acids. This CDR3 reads CASSEGTGPYEQYF. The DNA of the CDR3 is TGTGCCAGCAGCGAAGGGACAGGGCCCTACGAGCAGTACTTC.